The 10 T cell receptor beta chains below come from one sample, sequenced in a study of blood T cell repertoires in COVID-19. TCRdb keeps only in-frame clones here, not all; method: immunoSEQ multiplex PCR. The sample carries about 310,000 clones, nearly 90% recorded once. Sequencing was carried out using peripheral blood. All receptors derive from a middle-aged woman with COVID-19, enrolled during active disease.

The chain uses TRBV3-1 (or the pseudogene TRBV3-2) and TRBJ1-6; 11 nucleotides agree with TRBD1. The CDR3 runs 18 residues. The V gene's germline CDR1 is LGHDT and CDR2 YNNKEL (reference sequence). With 0 bases clipped from V and 9 bases from J, the junction kept 10 bases outside the gene matches. The CDR3 nucleotides read TGTGCCAGCAGCCAAGAGGGACAGGGGGTAGGTCCGGGTTCACCCCTCCACTTT. Its translation is CASSQEGQGVGPGSPLHF.

The gene calls are TRBV5-1 and TRBJ2-3; the match to TRBD1 covers 10 bases. The V segment lost 4 bases and the J segment 3 bases; nucleotides outside the gene matches: 5. Germline assignment: CDR1 SGHRS and CDR2 YFSETQ. The CDR3 contains 15 residues. The CDR3 DNA reads TGCGCCAGCAGCCCCCCGGGACAGGGGACAGATACGCAGTATTTT. It encodes CASSPPGQGTDTQYF.

This chain connects TRBV6-4 to TRBJ2-6; TRBD2 is a possible D gene (5 bases). Deletions cut 4 bases from V and 3 bases from J, with 10 bases between. This CDR3 contains 15 residues. Germline values: CDR1 MRHNA, CDR2 SNTAGT. CDR3 in DNA: TGTGCCAGCAGTGCGTCGGGGAGTGGGGCCAACGTCCTGACTTTC. Translation gives CASSASGSGANVLTF.

The gene calls are TRBV4-1 and TRBJ2-3; 8 bases align to TRBD1. The CDR3 consists of 17 residues. Germline CDR1 and CDR2: MGHRA and YSYEKL. Germline trimming cut 0 bases from V and 4 bases from J; bases unmatched to any gene: 9. The CDR3 spells CASSQDAPGGSADTQYF. As DNA, the CDR3 is TGCGCCAGCAGCCAAGATGCGCCAGGGGGCAGCGCAGATACGCAGTATTTT.

This CDR3 reads CAPCQGGQPQHF. The CDR3 DNA follows: TGTGCCCCTTGTCAGGGTGGTCAGCCCCAGCATTTT. This chain connects TRBV6-5 to TRBJ1-5, with a tentative D call TRBD1 (5 bases). Germline V lookup: CDR1 MNHEY, CDR2 SVGAGI. This CDR3 has 12 residues. V dropped 11 bases and J dropped 6 bases, with 14 bases sitting between them.

The rearrangement links TRBV7-2 to TRBJ2-5; 8 bases are a match to TRBD2. Germline-derived CDR1 and CDR2 are SGHTA and FQGNSA. The CDR3 has 14 amino acids. V trimming: 3 bases; J trimming: 2 bases; junction bases outside the gene matches: 2. CDR3 DNA: TGTGCCAGCAGCTTCACTAGCGGACAAGAGACCCAGTACTTC. Its translation is CASSFTSGQETQYF.

The genes are TRBV11-2 and TRBJ2-1; D unclear. V was cut by 2 bases and J by 3 bases, with 8 bases left in between. The CDR3 spans 14 residues. Germline values: CDR1 SGHAT, CDR2 FQNNGV. The CDR3 nucleotides read TGTGCCAGCAGCTTACACGGTTACTACAATGAGCAGTTCTTC. Translation gives CASSLHGYYNEQFF.

About this clone itself: At the DNA level, this CDR3 is encoded by other sequences in the same sample as well. The chain carries TRBV5-1 and TRBJ2-7; TRBD1 matches at 12 bases. CDR3 size: 15 residues. CDR1 is SGHRS, CDR2 YFSETQ, per germline. With V trimmed by 0 bases and J by 4 bases, 2 bases remained unmatched. The CDR3 DNA reads as TGCGCCAGCAGCTTGGAGGGACAGGGGGCTTACGAGCAGTACTTC. Translated, it gives CASSLEGQGAYEQYF.

This sequence joins TRBV27 and TRBJ1-5; D may be TRBD1 (6 bases). The V end was cut by 6 bases, the J end by 5 bases, with 20 bases between. CDR3 length: 16 residues. Germline V gene lookup returns CDR1 MNHEY and CDR2 SMNVEV (reference sequence). The CDR3 region has the DNA TGTGCCAGCAGCCCAGGCGGGGGCGAGTTTGATCAGCCCCAGCATTTT. This translates into CASSPGGGEFDQPQHF.

J is TRBJ1-1 and V is TRBV5-1, with D tentatively TRBD1 (6 bases). CDR1 and CDR2 (germline): SGHRS, YFSETQ. This CDR3 has 14 amino acids. V lost 3 bases, J lost 8 bases, and 17 bases lay in between. The CDR3 protein is CASSWGYPGEEAFF. The CDR3 nucleotides are TGCGCCAGCAGCTGGGGTTACCCAGGGGAGGAAGCTTTCTTT. Full variable domain (outside the CDR3, taken from reference TRBV5-1 and TRBJ1-1): KAGVTQTPRYLIKTRGQQVTLSCSPISGHRSVSWYQQTPGQGLQFLFEYFSETQRNKGNFPGRFSGRQFSNSRSEMNVSTLELGDSALYLCASSWGYPGEEAFFGQGTRLTVV.